This T cell receptor (beta chain) was recorded in a study of T cell clonality in common variable immunodeficiency. Data came from immunoSEQ multiplex PCR; TCRdb stores just in-frame clones and leaves some out. The data show around 52,000 clones, none appearing only once, with 4.5% to 5.5% held by the ten largest. There are many counts of this clone. Antigen: not known. The CDR3 extends 3 residues past the end of the read, so its final part is completed from the germline J gene. Regarding the study as a whole: Patient heterogeneity in the CVID cohort limited correlations between repertoire features and clinical complications.

Germline assignment: CDR1 SGHTA and CDR2 FQGNSA. The V gene end was trimmed by 5 bases and the J gene end by 4 bases; junction bases not matched to a gene: 4. The CDR3 consists of 14 residues. The sequenced material came from peripheral blood mononuclear cells. The receptor comes from a person aged 18 to 70 in good health. The chain employs TRBV7-2 and TRBJ2-7, with 11 bases fitting TRBD2. CDR3 in amino acids: CASSRGLAGYEQYF. Incomplete CDR3 DNA: TGTGCCAGCAGCCGCGGACTAGCGGGTTACGAG.